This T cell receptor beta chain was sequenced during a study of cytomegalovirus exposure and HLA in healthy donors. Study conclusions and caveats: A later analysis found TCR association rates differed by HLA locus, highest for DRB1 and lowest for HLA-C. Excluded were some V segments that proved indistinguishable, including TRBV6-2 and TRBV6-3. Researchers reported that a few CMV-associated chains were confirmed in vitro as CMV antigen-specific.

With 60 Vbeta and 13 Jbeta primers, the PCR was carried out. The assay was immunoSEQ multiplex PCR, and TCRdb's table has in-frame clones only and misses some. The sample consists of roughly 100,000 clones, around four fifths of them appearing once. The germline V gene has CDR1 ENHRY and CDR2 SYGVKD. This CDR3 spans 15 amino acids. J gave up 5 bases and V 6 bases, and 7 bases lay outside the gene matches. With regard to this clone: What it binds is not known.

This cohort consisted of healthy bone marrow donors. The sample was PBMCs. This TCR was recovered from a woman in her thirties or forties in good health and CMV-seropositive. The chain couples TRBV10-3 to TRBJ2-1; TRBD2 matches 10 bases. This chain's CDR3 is CAISATSGTNNEQFF. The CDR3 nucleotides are TGTGCCATCAGCGCTACTAGCGGGACCAACAATGAGCAGTTCTTC.